This T cell receptor (beta chain) was sequenced for a study of vaccination effects on CD4 cells after COVID-19. This CDR3 region has 15 residues. V lost 0 bases and J 4 bases, leaving 9 bases between the germline ends. The germline CDR1 and CDR2 sequences are KGHSH and LQKENI. With respect to this clone: Its matching antigen is unknown.

Within the ViraFEST assay, antigen-specific CD4+ T cells underwent expansion with viral peptide pools prior to sequencing. At the end of over 8 days of culture, CD4+ T cells were isolated. Vaccination of participants consisted of two doses of either the BNT162b2 or mRNA-1273 vaccine. Peptides at around 9.9 ug/ml and IL-2 at 10 IU/ml were added to two million PBMC per well. Profiled with immunoSEQ multiplex PCR; TCRdb holds only in-frame clones, not every one. The data hold roughly 24,000 clones, with roughly 79% observed a single time. Sequenced here: CD4+ T cells from PBMCs cultured with SARS-CoV-2 spike peptides, sampled after COVID-19 vaccination. The rearrangement links TRBV18 to TRBJ2-2; D is perhaps TRBD2 (6 bases). The receptor comes from a human donor who received a COVID-19 vaccine. Some clones in this sample may be carry-over from other donors' samples. The DNA for the CDR3 is TGTGCCAGCTCACCACCGGCGGGGAGCACCGGGGAGCTGTTTTTT. As protein: CASSPPAGSTGELFF.